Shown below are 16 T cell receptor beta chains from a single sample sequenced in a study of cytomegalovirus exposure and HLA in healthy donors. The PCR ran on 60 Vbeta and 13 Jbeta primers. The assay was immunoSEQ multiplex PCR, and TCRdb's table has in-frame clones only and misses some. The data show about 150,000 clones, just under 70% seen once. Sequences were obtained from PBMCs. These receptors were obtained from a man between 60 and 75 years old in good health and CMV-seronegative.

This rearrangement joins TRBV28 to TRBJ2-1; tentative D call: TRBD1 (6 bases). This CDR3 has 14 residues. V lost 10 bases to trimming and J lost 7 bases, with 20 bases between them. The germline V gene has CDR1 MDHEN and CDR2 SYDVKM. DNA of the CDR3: TGTGCCACCATAGGCACAGGGTGGAAGAATGAGCAGTTCTTC. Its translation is CATIGTGWKNEQFF.

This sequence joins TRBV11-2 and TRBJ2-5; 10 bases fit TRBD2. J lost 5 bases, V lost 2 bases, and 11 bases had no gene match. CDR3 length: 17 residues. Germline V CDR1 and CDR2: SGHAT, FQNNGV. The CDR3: CASSLSFSGRIRETQYF. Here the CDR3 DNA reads TGTGCCAGCAGCTTATCGTTTAGCGGGAGGATCCGGGAGACCCAGTACTTC.

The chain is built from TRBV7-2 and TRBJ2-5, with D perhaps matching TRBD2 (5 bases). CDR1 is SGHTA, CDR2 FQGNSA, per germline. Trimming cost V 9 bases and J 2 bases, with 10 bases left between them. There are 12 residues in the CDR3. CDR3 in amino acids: CASREGQETQYF. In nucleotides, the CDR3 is TGTGCCAGTAGAGAGGGTCAAGAGACCCAGTACTTC.

The CDR3 region is CASGRELLEKLFF. The CDR3 bases are TGTGCCAGCGGGCGAGAACTTCTTGAAAAACTGTTTTTT. This sequence joins TRBV6-1 and TRBJ1-4; D not resolved. V dropped 8 bases and J dropped 7 bases, with 14 bases sitting between them. Germline V lookup: CDR1 MNHNS, CDR2 SASEGT. The CDR3 sequence is 13 residues long.

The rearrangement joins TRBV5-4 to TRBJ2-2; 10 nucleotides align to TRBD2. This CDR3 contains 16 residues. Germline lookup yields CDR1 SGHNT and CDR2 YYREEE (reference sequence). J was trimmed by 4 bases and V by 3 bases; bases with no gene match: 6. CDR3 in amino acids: CASSSSSGRRTGELFF. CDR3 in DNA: TGTGCCAGCAGCTCGTCTAGCGGGAGACGCACCGGGGAGCTGTTTTTT.

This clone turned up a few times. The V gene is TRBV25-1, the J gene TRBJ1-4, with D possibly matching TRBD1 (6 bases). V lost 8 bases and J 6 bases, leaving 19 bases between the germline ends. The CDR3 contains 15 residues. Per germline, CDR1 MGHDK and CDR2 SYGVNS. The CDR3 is CASQRSGGQDEKLFF. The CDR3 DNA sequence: TGTGCCAGCCAACGCTCGGGGGGCCAAGATGAAAAACTGTTTTTT.

CDR3 sequence: CASGLLQRLAGAIQETQYF. The CDR3 DNA is TGTGCCAGCGGACTCCTACAACGTTTAGCGGGAGCCATCCAAGAGACCCAGTACTTC. This chain uses TRBV7-6 with TRBJ2-5; 9 nucleotides align to TRBD2. V was clipped by 8 bases and J by 1 base; unmatched bases: 20. CDR3 size: 19 residues. Per the germline V gene, CDR1 is SGHVS and CDR2 is FNYEAQ. The full variable domain, completed using reference TRBV7-6 and TRBJ2-5, is GAGVSQSPRYKVTKRGQDVALRCDPISGHVSLYWYRQALGQGPEFLTYFNYEAQQDKSGLPNDRFSAERPEGSISTLTIQRTEQRDSAMYRCASGLLQRLAGAIQETQYFGPGTRLLVL.

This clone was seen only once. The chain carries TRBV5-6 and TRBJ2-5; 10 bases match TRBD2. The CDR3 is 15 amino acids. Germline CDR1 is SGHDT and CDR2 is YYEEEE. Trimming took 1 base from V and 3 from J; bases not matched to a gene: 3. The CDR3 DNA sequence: TGTGCCAGCAGCTTGTTACTAGCGGGGAAAGAGACCCAGTACTTC. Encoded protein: CASSLLLAGKETQYF.

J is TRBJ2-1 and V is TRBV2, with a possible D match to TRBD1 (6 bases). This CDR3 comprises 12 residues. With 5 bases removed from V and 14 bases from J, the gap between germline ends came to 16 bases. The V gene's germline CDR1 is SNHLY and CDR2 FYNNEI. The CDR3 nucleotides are TGTGCCAGCAGTACAGGGTTTGGGAGTGAGTTCTTC. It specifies CASSTGFGSEFF.

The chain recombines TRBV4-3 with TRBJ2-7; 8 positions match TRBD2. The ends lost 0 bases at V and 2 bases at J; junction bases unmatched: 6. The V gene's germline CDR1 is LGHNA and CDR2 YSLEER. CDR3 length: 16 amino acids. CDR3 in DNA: TGCGCCAGCAGCCAAGATCATAGCGGGAATACCTACGAGCAGTACTTC. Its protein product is CASSQDHSGNTYEQYF.

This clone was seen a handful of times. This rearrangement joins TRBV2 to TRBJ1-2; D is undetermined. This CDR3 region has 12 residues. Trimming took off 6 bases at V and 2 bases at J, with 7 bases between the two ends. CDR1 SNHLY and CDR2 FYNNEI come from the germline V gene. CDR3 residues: CASSRENYGYTF. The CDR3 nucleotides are TGTGCCAGCAGCCGAGAGAACTATGGCTACACCTTC.

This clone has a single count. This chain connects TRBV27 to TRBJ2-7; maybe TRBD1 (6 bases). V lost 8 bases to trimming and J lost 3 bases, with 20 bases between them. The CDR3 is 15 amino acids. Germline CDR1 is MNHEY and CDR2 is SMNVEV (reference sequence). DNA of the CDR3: TGTGCCAGCGGTCTCAGGGGTTCGCGAAACTACGAGCAGTACTTC. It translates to CASGLRGSRNYEQYF.

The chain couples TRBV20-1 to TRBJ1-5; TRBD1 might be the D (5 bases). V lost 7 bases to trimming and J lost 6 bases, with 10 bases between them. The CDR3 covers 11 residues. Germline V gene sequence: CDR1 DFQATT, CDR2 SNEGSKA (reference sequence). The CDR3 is CSVRGSQPQHF. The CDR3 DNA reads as TGCAGTGTTAGGGGCAGTCAGCCCCAGCATTTT.

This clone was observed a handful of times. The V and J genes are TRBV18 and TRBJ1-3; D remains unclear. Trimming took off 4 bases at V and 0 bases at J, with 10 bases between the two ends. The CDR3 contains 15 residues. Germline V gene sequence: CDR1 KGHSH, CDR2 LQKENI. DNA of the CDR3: TGTGCCAGCTCACAGGGAGGGAGCTCTGGAAACACCATATATTTT. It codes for CASSQGGSSGNTIYF.

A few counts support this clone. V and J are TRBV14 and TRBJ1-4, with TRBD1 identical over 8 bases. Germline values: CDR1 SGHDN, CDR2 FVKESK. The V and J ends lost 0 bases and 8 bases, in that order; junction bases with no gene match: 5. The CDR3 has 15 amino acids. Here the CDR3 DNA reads TGTGCCAGCAGCCAAGATTTGACAGGGGACGAAAAACTGTTTTTT. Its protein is CASSQDLTGDEKLFF. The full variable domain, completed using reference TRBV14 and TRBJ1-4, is EAGVTQFPSHSVIEKGQTVTLRCDPISGHDNLYWYRRVMGKEIKFLLHFVKESKQDESGMPNNRFLAERTGGTYSTLKVQPAELEDSGVYFCASSQDLTGDEKLFFGSGTQLSVL.

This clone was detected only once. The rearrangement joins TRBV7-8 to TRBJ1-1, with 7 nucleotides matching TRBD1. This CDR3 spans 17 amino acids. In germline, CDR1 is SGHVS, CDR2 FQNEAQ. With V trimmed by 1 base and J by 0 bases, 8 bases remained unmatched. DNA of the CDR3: TGTGCCAGCAGCTTAGGTCAGGGGGGAACTCTGAACACTGAAGCTTTCTTT. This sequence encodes CASSLGQGGTLNTEAFF.